The clone carrying this T cell receptor (beta chain) was picked up one time. This record comes from a study of shared clonotypes between healthy human individuals. The table came from immunoSEQ multiplex PCR; TCRdb's copy has only in-frame clones and leaves some out. The sample holds some 1.4 million clones, approximately 97% seen once. The sample comprised naive CD4+ T cells sorted from blood. Sample subset: CD45RA+ positively selected. This clonotype was sampled from a man under 40 in good health.

As DNA, the CDR3 is TGTGCCAGCAGTCCAAAACAGGCGAACACCATATATTTT. This encodes CASSPKQANTIYF. The gene calls are TRBV6-6 and TRBJ1-3, with D possibly TRBD1 on 5 matching bases. There are 13 residues in the CDR3. The germline V and J ends were trimmed by 5 bases and 7 bases, with 12 bases remaining between them. Germline V CDR1 and CDR2: MNHNY, SVGAGI (reference sequence).